Listed here are 27 T cell receptor beta chains from one sample, sequenced in a study of post-analysis software for immune sequencing data. TCR beta cDNA libraries had unique molecular identifiers. TCRdb reprocessed the PCR reads via MiXCR and lists one record per CDR3 protein. Among approximately 730,000 distinct CDR3 sequences, approximately 44% were seen once, and the ten largest hold approximately 4.4%. For these TCRs, the target antigens are not known. The study's findings and limits: Five TRBV segments, including TRBV5-6, TRBV5-1 and TRBV20-1, were more frequent in patients than controls.

Source material: blood. Every receptor here comes from a girl aged 5 to 17 with multiple sclerosis.

This clonotype occurred a few times. The chain links TRBV27 to TRBJ1-1, with 7 bases fitting TRBD1. V shed 5 bases and J 1 base; nucleotides not matched to a gene: 10. Germline values: CDR1 MNHEY, CDR2 SMNVEV (reference sequence). The CDR3 consists of 16 residues. CDR3 sequence: CASSPQTGQKNTEAFF. In DNA, the CDR3 is TGTGCCAGCAGTCCCCAGACGGGACAGAAGAACACTGAAGCTTTCTTT.

There are a few counts of this clonotype. This chain connects TRBV6-1 to TRBJ2-1; tentatively, D is TRBD2 (6 bases). Per germline, CDR1 MNHNS and CDR2 SASEGT. Trimming took 6 bases from V and 2 from J, leaving 11 bases between them. The CDR3 runs to 14 residues. CDR3 in DNA: TGTGCCAGCAGAACTAGCCTTGCCTACAATGAGCAGTTCTTC. The encoded protein is CASRTSLAYNEQFF.

The chain recombines TRBV7-9 with TRBJ2-3, with D possibly matching TRBD2 (6 bases). Germline lookup yields CDR1 SEHNR and CDR2 FQNEAQ (reference sequence). The V and J ends lost 3 bases and 0 bases respectively, with 16 bases between them. The CDR3 extends over 17 amino acids. The CDR3 DNA reads TGTGCCAGCAGCTTCCGGTGGGGGGAGACGAGCACAGATACGCAGTATTTT. It specifies CASSFRWGETSTDTQYF.

This clonotype was seen a handful of times. One junction end does not reproduce the germline sequence, and a read error may be involved. V usage is TRBV4-1 and J usage is TRBJ1-1; D unresolved. The germline V gene has CDR1 MGHRA and CDR2 YSYEKL. This CDR3 has 14 amino acids. The CDR3 loop reads CASSPGPLNTEAFF. The CDR3 nucleotides are TGTGCCAGCAGCCCCGGGCCCTTGAACACTGAAGCTTTCTTT.

This clonotype appeared once. This chain links TRBV9 with TRBJ1-1; D is undetermined. The V gene's germline CDR1 is SGDLS and CDR2 YYNGEE. Trimming shortened V by 0 bases and J by 1 base, and 4 bases separated the two germline ends. CDR3 length: 13 amino acids. The DNA for the CDR3 is TGTGCCAGCAGCGTAGACGCGAACACTGAAGCTTTCTTT. Its protein is CASSVDANTEAFF.

V is TRBV29-1 and J is TRBJ2-7; 9 bases map to TRBD2. Trimming at V came to 4 bases and at J to 2 bases, leaving 6 bases not matched to a gene. From germline, CDR1 is SQVTM and CDR2 ANQGSEA. The CDR3 sequence is 14 residues long. The CDR3 nucleotides are TGCAGCGTTGCACATGGCGGGAGGGCCTACGAGCAGTACTTC. It translates to CSVAHGGRAYEQYF.

The CDR3 here is CASGLAGPSTDTQYF. DNA for the CDR3: TGTGCCAGCGGACTAGCGGGACCAAGCACAGATACGCAGTATTTT. The rearrangement links TRBV10-3 to TRBJ2-3, with 12 bases matching TRBD2. This CDR3 comprises 15 residues. Unmatched junction bases numbered 5, after V lost 10 bases and J lost 0 bases. Germline V CDR1 and CDR2: ENHRY, SYGVKD.

The rearrangement uses TRBV7-2 and TRBJ2-7; D is uncertain. The V gene lost 0 bases and the J gene lost 5 bases, with 5 bases spanning the gap. The V gene's germline CDR1 is SGHTA and CDR2 FQGNSA. The CDR3 has 12 amino acids. CDR3 sequence: CASSLAVDEQYF. The CDR3, as DNA: TGTGCCAGCAGCTTAGCGGTTGACGAGCAGTACTTC.

The chain links TRBV29-1 to TRBJ2-7; D may be TRBD1 (6 bases). Germline lookup yields CDR1 SQVTM and CDR2 ANQGSEA. CDR3 size: 15 residues. The V gene lost 5 bases and the J gene lost 0 bases, with 17 bases spanning the gap. As DNA, the CDR3 is TGCAGCGTTTCAGGGGACACGTCCCGCTCCTACGAGCAGTACTTC. This translates into CSVSGDTSRSYEQYF.

The chain is built from TRBV27 and TRBJ2-5; D tentatively fits TRBD1 or TRBD2 (5 bases each). The CDR3 spans 15 residues. The V gene's germline CDR1 is MNHEY and CDR2 SMNVEV (reference sequence). Trimming took off 6 bases at V and 4 bases at J, with 18 bases between the two ends. This chain's CDR3 is CASSVRRDPVETQYF. CDR3 in DNA: TGTGCCAGCAGCGTTCGCCGGGACCCAGTAGAGACCCAGTACTTC.

This sequence joins TRBV28 and TRBJ2-7; 8 positions agree with TRBD2. The length of the CDR3 is 15 residues. Looked up from germline, CDR1 is MDHEN and CDR2 is SYDVKM. The trim removed 5 bases at V and 2 bases at J, leaving 8 bases unmatched. For the CDR3, the DNA is TGTGCCAGCAGTGGGGACGGGAGGGTCCCCTACGAGCAGTACTTC. This codes for CASSGDGRVPYEQYF.

CDR3 DNA sequence: TGCAGCGTAGGGACTAGCGGATCCCAAGAGACCCAGTACTTC. As protein: CSVGTSGSQETQYF. The chain employs TRBV29-1 and TRBJ2-5, with 11 nucleotides matching TRBD2. The germline V gene encodes CDR1 SQVTM and CDR2 ANQGSEA. This CDR3 has 14 amino acids. J gave up 1 base and V 6 bases, and 4 bases lay outside the gene matches. The complete variable domain, with remaining parts taken from reference TRBV29-1 and TRBJ2-5, reads SAVISQKPSRDICQRGTSLTIQCQVDSQVTMMFWYRQQPGQSLTLIATANQGSEATYESGFVIDKFPISRPNLTFSTLTVSNMSPEDSSIYLCSVGTSGSQETQYFGPGTRLLVL.

This clonotype was counted a few times. This rearrangement joins TRBV12-3 or TRBV12-4 to TRBJ2-3, with a possible D match to TRBD2 (5 bases). V shed 2 bases and J shed 4 bases, with 10 bases lying between them. The CDR3 spans 14 residues. The CDR3 here is CASSLLSGADTQYF. Written as DNA, the CDR3 is TGTGCCAGCAGTTTATTAAGCGGTGCAGATACGCAGTATTTT.

The rearrangement links TRBV5-1 to TRBJ2-7, with 9 bases fitting TRBD2. The DNA end is more similar to TRBJ2-5, so the J call may be wrong. The CDR3 is made up of 15 amino acids. Germline assignment: CDR1 SGHRS and CDR2 YFSETQ. The CDR3 region is CASSFETSGKETQYF. In DNA, the CDR3 is TGCGCCAGCAGCTTTGAGACTAGCGGTAAAGAGACCCAGTACTTC.

Comments on this clonotype: The conserved final phenylalanine or tryptophan is absent from the CDR3, which likely points to a read error. V and J are TRBV7-2 and TRBJ2-5; weak D call: TRBD2 (6 bases). Trimming shortened V by 1 base and J by 2 bases, and 14 bases separated the two germline ends. Germline CDR1 and CDR2: SGHTA and FQGNSA. CDR3 length: 16 amino acids. CDR3 bases: TGTGCCAGCAGCTTAGGCCCGGGGAGGAAACAAGAGACCCAGTACGTC. Protein product: CASSLGPGRKQETQYV.

The chain is built from TRBV20-1 and TRBJ2-1, with 7 bases that match TRBD2. The CDR3 covers 16 residues. The V segment lost 3 bases and the J segment 0 bases; nucleotides outside the gene matches: 8. Germline CDR1 DFQATT, CDR2 SNEGSKA (reference sequence). In DNA form, the CDR3 reads TGCAGTGCTAGCGCCCTAGCGGCCAGCTCCTACAATGAGCAGTTCTTC. It translates to CSASALAASSYNEQFF.

The chain links TRBV7-8 to TRBJ1-6, with D unclear. Germline lookup yields CDR1 SGHVS and CDR2 FQNEAQ. V dropped 5 bases and J dropped 8 bases, with 22 bases sitting between them. CDR3 length equals 17 residues. The chain's CDR3 is CASSPRQDTTQDSPLHF. The CDR3 nucleotides are TGTGCCAGCAGCCCAAGACAAGACACCACTCAGGATTCACCCCTCCACTTT.

This chain uses TRBV28 with TRBJ2-1; 7 bases line up with TRBD2. V lost 6 bases to trimming and J lost 8 bases; unmatched junction nucleotides: 7. The germline gives CDR1 MDHEN, CDR2 SYDVKM. The CDR3 consists of 13 residues. This CDR3 is CASSIGGVHEQFF. The CDR3 DNA reads as TGTGCCAGCAGCATTGGGGGGGTCCATGAGCAGTTCTTC.

J is TRBJ2-4 and V is TRBV20-1, with D possibly TRBD1 on 5 matching bases. The V end was cut by 3 bases, the J end by 4 bases, with 16 bases between. There are 15 residues in the CDR3. Germline CDR1 is DFQATT and CDR2 is SNEGSKA (reference sequence). CDR3 sequence reads: CSASPPTAGKNIQYF. CDR3 DNA sequence: TGCAGTGCTAGCCCCCCGACCGCAGGGAAAAACATTCAGTACTTC.

The chain has TRBV6-1 and TRBJ2-1, with unresolved D. Trimming took 3 bases from V and 2 from J, leaving 11 bases between them. The CDR3 contains 15 residues. In germline, CDR1 is MNHNS, CDR2 SASEGT. CDR3 DNA: TGTGCCAGCAGTGAGTCGAGAACCCCCTACAATGAGCAGTTCTTC. This encodes CASSESRTPYNEQFF.

The chain joins TRBV20-1 to TRBJ2-4; D uncertain. With the DNA end fitting TRBJ2-7 better, the J assignment may be wrong. CDR3 length: 12 residues. Germline V gene lookup returns CDR1 DFQATT and CDR2 SNEGSKA (reference sequence). The CDR3 reads CSASGKNYEQYF. As DNA, the CDR3 is TGCAGTGCTAGTGGAAAGAACTACGAGCAGTACTTC.

About this clonotype: A junction boundary mismatches the germline segment, possibly from a read error. The chain joins TRBV20-1 to TRBJ1-4, with D unclear. CDR1 is DFQATT, CDR2 SNEGSKA, per germline (reference sequence). This CDR3 spans 16 amino acids. DNA for the CDR3: TGCAGTGCTAGAGACCGAAAGAGAGGCGGGAATGGAAAACTGTTTTTT. Protein product: CSARDRKRGGNGKLFF.

This chain links TRBV12-3 or TRBV12-4 with TRBJ2-5; 14 nucleotides line up with TRBD2. The DNA end lines up better with TRBJ2-7; the J call may be wrong. This CDR3 has 16 residues. CDR3 coding DNA: TGTGCCAGCAGTCCCGGACTAGCGGGGGGCTACTACGAGCAGTACTTC. The encoded protein is CASSPGLAGGYYEQYF.

The chain recombines TRBV27 with TRBJ1-4; a possible D gene is TRBD1 (6 bases). Germline values: CDR1 MNHEY, CDR2 SMNVEV (reference sequence). CDR3 length: 15 residues. V was trimmed by 2 bases and J by 0 bases, leaving 7 bases between them. The CDR3 bases are TGTGCCAGCAGTTTAAGGGGGACAACTAATGAAAAACTGTTTTTT. It encodes CASSLRGTTNEKLFF.

The CDR3 DNA sequence: TGCGCCAGCAGCTTGGCGGGACTAGCGGGAGGGCACTCTGGGGCCAACGTCCTGACTTTC. The encoded protein is CASSLAGLAGGHSGANVLTF. This chain links TRBV5-1 with TRBJ2-6; 16 bases align to TRBD2. Germline-derived CDR1 and CDR2 are SGHRS and YFSETQ. V shed 0 bases, J shed 0 bases, and the junction held 3 bases outside the gene matches. The CDR3 runs 20 residues.

The sample holds one count of this clonotype. The V and J genes are TRBV13 and TRBJ1-2; the D gene is possibly TRBD1 (5 bases). The V gene's germline CDR1 is PRHDT and CDR2 FYEKMQ (reference sequence). V dropped 7 bases and J dropped 7 bases, with 22 bases sitting between them. There are 15 residues in the CDR3. CDR3 bases: TGTGCCAGCAATCGGGGCAGTAGGCCGAATTCTGGCTACACCTTC. Encoded protein: CASNRGSRPNSGYTF.

The V gene is TRBV12-3 or TRBV12-4, the J gene TRBJ1-2; 7 bases align to TRBD1. V trimming: 3 bases; J trimming: 1 base; junction bases outside the gene matches: 5. CDR3 length: 15 residues. CDR3 DNA: TGTGCCAGCAGTTTGCGGCCAGGGGGTAACTATGGCTACACCTTC. Translating gives CASSLRPGGNYGYTF.